The next 21 T cell receptor beta chains were all read from a single sample in a study of CD8 T cells in ankylosing spondylitis (dated by TCRdb to about 2017). Paper-wide results and their limitations: A TCR beta motif of 8 or 9 highly homologous amino acid variants appeared characteristic of blood from ankylosing spondylitis patients.

Library preparation employed 5' RACE. The listed sequencing device is Illumina HiSeq 2500. In TCRdb, the public reads were trimmed at Q25 with fastp and aligned with MiXCR, with productive beta chains retained. Here each entry gathers all rows of one CDR3 protein and keeps the most common genes and DNA. Recorded for this sample are some 700,000 distinct CDR3 sequences; 15% to 20% of them occurred a single time. The leading ten clones occupy under 20% of the sample. The antigens for these receptors are not known. The sample taken for sequencing was blood, either unsorted or a sorted T cell fraction (not recorded which). The receptors here all came from a male donor with ankylosing spondylitis.

The genes are TRBV11-3 and TRBJ2-7; D is unresolved. Germline values: CDR1 SGHNT, CDR2 YENEEA. The CDR3 has 15 amino acids. Between the trimmed V and J ends, which lost 1 base and 3 bases, there was a span of 13 bases. The CDR3, as DNA: TGTGCCAGCAGCTTAGGCGTAGATTCAATCTACGAGCAGTACTTC. Its protein product is CASSLGVDSIYEQYF. Supplemented by reference TRBV11-3 and TRBJ2-7, the full variable domain reads EAGVVQSPRYKIIEKKQPVAFWCNPISGHNTLYWYLQNLGQGPELLIRYENEEAVDDSQLPKDRFSAERLKGVDSTLKIQPAELGDSAVYLCASSLGVDSIYEQYFGPGTRLTVT.

Only a few counts were recorded for this clonotype. The chain recombines TRBV6-5 with TRBJ1-5, with TRBD1 matching 8 bases. Germline trimming cut 4 bases from V and 0 bases from J; bases unmatched to any gene: 11. The CDR3 length is 18 residues. Germline V gene data show CDR1 as MNHEY and CDR2 as SVGAGI. The CDR3 sequence is CASSFWTGNLDSNQPQHF. The CDR3 region has the DNA TGTGCCAGCAGTTTTTGGACAGGGAATCTGGATAGCAATCAGCCCCAGCATTTT.

The chain carries TRBV29-1 and TRBJ2-3; D may match TRBD1 or TRBD2 (5 bases each). This CDR3 has 19 amino acids. The V gene's germline CDR1 is SQVTM and CDR2 ANQGSEA. V was cut by 0 bases and J by 0 bases, with 22 bases left in between. The CDR3 sequence: CSVEDPIGETGPSTDTQYF. CDR3 DNA: TGCAGCGTTGAAGATCCGATCGGGGAGACGGGACCCAGCACAGATACGCAGTATTTT.

V gene TRBV5-1 combines with J gene TRBJ2-1; no clear D gene. This CDR3 region has 15 residues. V shed 5 bases and J shed 5 bases, with 17 bases lying between them. The germline CDR1 and CDR2 sequences are SGHRS and YFSETQ. The CDR3 nucleotides read TGCGCCAGCAGTCCCACCAGCTATGACAACAATGAGCAGTTCTTC. It is translated as CASSPTSYDNNEQFF. Complete variable domain (other parts from reference TRBV5-1 and TRBJ2-1): KAGVTQTPRYLIKTRGQQVTLSCSPISGHRSVSWYQQTPGQGLQFLFEYFSETQRNKGNFPGRFSGRQFSNSRSEMNVSTLELGDSALYLCASSPTSYDNNEQFFGPGTRLTVL.

This clonotype was counted only a few times. The V and J genes are TRBV5-1 and TRBJ2-3, with 12 bases that match TRBD2. Per germline, CDR1 SGHRS and CDR2 YFSETQ. With 4 bases clipped from V and 5 bases from J, the junction kept 8 bases outside the gene matches. The CDR3 is 16 residues long. CDR3 sequence reads: CASSPASGGAIDTQYF. The CDR3 DNA is TGCGCCAGCAGCCCGGCTAGCGGGGGGGCGATAGATACGCAGTATTTT.

DNA for the CDR3: TGCGCCAGCAGCCAAGAACCGAGGGGACAGGGAGGCGAGCAGTACTTC. It translates to CASSQEPRGQGGEQYF. The chain combines TRBV4-1 with TRBJ2-7; 9 nucleotides line up with TRBD1. The CDR3 contains 16 residues. V was pared by 0 bases and J by 6 bases, with 9 bases of the junction left unmatched. CDR1 is MGHRA and CDR2 is YSYEKL in the germline V gene.

The chain carries TRBV5-4 and TRBJ1-4; a weak D match, TRBD1 (5 bases). The CDR3 loop spans 15 amino acids. CDR1 is SGHNT, CDR2 YYREEE, per germline (reference sequence). V lost 0 bases and J lost 7, with 13 bases in between. CDR3: CASSLGDRRSEKLFF. CDR3 in DNA: TGTGCCAGCAGCTTGGGGGACCGCCGTAGTGAAAAACTGTTTTTT.

This rearrangement joins TRBV5-5 to TRBJ2-1; 9 bases map to TRBD2. The junction had 5 bases not matched to a gene; V was cut back by 4 bases and J by 3 bases. The germline V gene has CDR1 SGHKS and CDR2 YYEKEE (reference sequence). There are 15 residues in the CDR3. The DNA of the CDR3 is TGTGCCAGCAGCCTAAGGACTAGCGTCTACAATGAGCAGTTCTTC. Encoded protein: CASSLRTSVYNEQFF.

The chain couples TRBV5-1 to TRBJ1-3; a weak D match, TRBD1 (5 bases). CDR1 and CDR2 from the germline V gene are SGHRS and YFSETQ. CDR3 length equals 15 residues. The ends were cut back, 3 bases at V and 5 bases at J, with 15 bases in the middle. CDR3 sequence reads: CASSSGGEERNTIYF. The CDR3 DNA reads as TGCGCCAGCAGCTCCGGGGGGGAAGAGCGAAACACCATATATTTT.

This clonotype was observed a handful of times. V usage is TRBV5-1 and J usage is TRBJ2-7; 8 bases line up with TRBD2. J was trimmed by 1 base and V by 4 bases; bases with no gene match: 4. The CDR3 is 14 residues long. Germline CDR1 is SGHRS and CDR2 is YFSETQ. The CDR3 sequence: CASSRTSPSYEQYF. In DNA form, the CDR3 reads TGCGCCAGCAGCAGGACTAGCCCGTCCTACGAGCAGTACTTC.

This clonotype has just a few counts. This chain connects TRBV20-1 to TRBJ2-1; 7 nucleotides match TRBD2. The germline gives CDR1 DFQATT, CDR2 SNEGSKA (reference sequence). CDR3 length: 15 amino acids. The V gene end was trimmed by 1 base and the J gene end by 7 bases; junction bases not matched to a gene: 10. The CDR3 sequence: CSARVGGGVYNEQFF. The CDR3 bases are TGCAGTGCTAGAGTTGGGGGGGGAGTTTATAATGAGCAGTTCTTC.

A few counts support this clonotype. The rearrangement links TRBV28 to TRBJ1-3; 7 bases line up with TRBD1. This CDR3 is built from 14 residues. V shed 6 bases and J 1 base; nucleotides not matched to a gene: 3. Germline CDR1 reads MDHEN; CDR2 reads SYDVKM. The CDR3 bases are TGTGCCAGCAGAACAGGGGTATCTGGAAACACCATATATTTT. This sequence encodes CASRTGVSGNTIYF.

This clonotype was seen ten or more times. The chain uses TRBV15 and TRBJ2-2; D call uncertain. Germline V gene lookup returns CDR1 LNHNV and CDR2 YYDKDF (reference sequence). With 5 bases removed from V and 1 base from J, the gap between germline ends came to 11 bases. CDR3 length equals 15 residues. CDR3 residues: CATSQDGQNTGELFF. DNA for the CDR3: TGTGCCACCAGCCAGGACGGTCAGAACACCGGGGAGCTGTTTTTT.

The CDR3 loop is CASQDSSNPIYF. The CDR3 DNA reads as TGTGCCAGTCAGGACAGCTCGAATCCCATATATTTT. The chain carries TRBV7-9 and TRBJ1-3; D may be TRBD1 (6 bases). The V end lost 9 bases, the J end lost 11 bases, and 17 bases lay between the germline ends. This CDR3 is built from 12 residues. Germline lookup yields CDR1 SEHNR and CDR2 FQNEAQ (reference sequence).

The CDR3 sequence is CASSPRGASGRDEQFF. The CDR3 region has the DNA TGTGCCAGCAGCCCTAGGGGCGCTAGCGGGCGTGATGAGCAGTTCTTC. The chain employs TRBV9 and TRBJ2-1; 8 bases line up with TRBD2. Unmatched junction bases numbered 14, after V lost 4 bases and J lost 8 bases. Per germline, CDR1 SGDLS and CDR2 YYNGEE. This CDR3 has 16 amino acids.

V usage is TRBV7-3 and J usage is TRBJ1-1, with D possibly TRBD1 on 6 matching bases. The CDR3 runs 16 residues. V lost 5 bases, J lost 0 bases, and 16 bases lay in between. In germline, CDR1 is SGHTA, CDR2 FQGTGA. CDR3 region: CASSLHGQLMNTEAFF. In DNA, the CDR3 is TGTGCCAGCAGCCTACACGGACAGCTAATGAACACTGAAGCTTTCTTT.

This clonotype was detected ten times or more. The chain carries TRBV4-2 and TRBJ1-1; D perhaps matches TRBD1 (5 bases). The V and J ends lost 3 bases and 7 bases respectively, with 18 bases between them. This CDR3 has 15 residues. CDR1 is LGHNA and CDR2 is YNFKEQ in the germline V gene. Here the CDR3 DNA reads TGTGCCAGCAGCCAGCCCCGGGGGGGAAGAGGTGAAGCTTTCTTT. Its protein is CASSQPRGGRGEAFF.

This clonotype was observed a few times. The chain uses TRBV29-1 and TRBJ2-5, with 13 bases matching TRBD2. The CDR3 has 16 amino acids. Germline CDR1 and CDR2: SQVTM and ANQGSEA. Trimming at V came to 6 bases and at J to 2 bases, leaving 9 bases not matched to a gene. The CDR3 reads CSVAMGLAGIQETQYF. Here the CDR3 DNA reads TGCAGCGTAGCAATGGGACTAGCGGGGATACAAGAGACCCAGTACTTC.

This clonotype occurred many times. The chain joins TRBV12-3 or TRBV12-4 to TRBJ1-2; 7 positions match TRBD1. This CDR3 spans 13 amino acids. V shed 5 bases, J shed 4 bases, and the junction held 4 bases outside the gene matches. CDR3 bases: TGTGCCAGCAGTCCACAGGGGATCTATGGCTACACCTTC. Amino acids: CASSPQGIYGYTF.

This clonotype appeared a single time. V is TRBV27 and J is TRBJ2-3, with 9 bases that match TRBD2. The germline V gene encodes CDR1 MNHEY and CDR2 SMNVEV (reference sequence). After removal of 4 bases from V and 2 bases from J, the junction contained 4 bases not matched to a gene. The CDR3 loop spans 15 amino acids. This CDR3 reads CASSSLAGATDTQYF. CDR3 DNA sequence: TGTGCCAGCAGTTCGTTAGCGGGAGCCACAGATACGCAGTATTTT.

The chain recombines TRBV5-6 with TRBJ1-2; tentative D call: TRBD1 (5 bases). CDR1 SGHDT and CDR2 YYEEEE come from the germline V gene. The V gene lost 1 base and the J gene lost 6 bases, with 10 bases spanning the gap. The CDR3 is made up of 13 amino acids. The CDR3 reads CASSLPGNDGYTF. CDR3 in DNA: TGTGCCAGCAGCTTGCCAGGGAACGATGGCTACACCTTC.